The 12 T cell receptor beta chains listed next were all sequenced from one sample in a study of blood T cell repertoires in COVID-19. Using immunoSEQ multiplex PCR, the repertoire was profiled, and TCRdb retains in-frame clones only, with some absent. Here the sample spans 300,000 to 400,000 clones, about 87% being singletons. Sequencing used peripheral blood. The receptor source for this set is a human donor in a cohort sampled during active COVID-19.

The chain is built from TRBV5-1 and TRBJ1-1, with 8 positions matching TRBD1. Germline loops: CDR1 SGHRS, CDR2 YFSETQ. V trimming: 2 bases; J trimming: 5 bases; junction bases outside the gene matches: 5. This CDR3 region has 14 residues. DNA for the CDR3: TGCGCCAGCAGCTTCCAGGGGGCCCGGACTGAAGCTTTCTTT. Residues: CASSFQGARTEAFF.

DNA for the CDR3: TGTGCCAGCAGCGCCACTTCCTCGAACACTGAAGCTTTCTTT. Its translation is CASSATSSNTEAFF. The rearrangement joins TRBV7-9 to TRBJ1-1; no firm D call. CDR1 and CDR2 (germline): SEHNR, FQNEAQ (reference sequence). The CDR3 runs 14 residues. V lost 5 bases and J lost 1, with 11 bases in between.

The chain links TRBV5-1 to TRBJ2-2; possible D gene TRBD1, 5 bases. The CDR3 consists of 12 residues. CDR1 SGHRS and CDR2 YFSETQ come from the germline V gene. Trimming shortened V by 8 bases and J by 5 bases, and 10 bases separated the two germline ends. The CDR3, as DNA: TGCGCCAGTCGGCAGGGAACCGGGGAGCTGTTTTTT. Protein: CASRQGTGELFF.

The count of this clone is one. The CDR3, as DNA: TGTGCCAGCAGCTTGGGACTAGCGACCCGGGAGGGCAATGAGCAGTTCTTC. Its protein product is CASSLGLATREGNEQFF. The gene calls are TRBV5-6 and TRBJ2-1, with 8 bases aligning to TRBD2. CDR3 length equals 17 residues. Germline V gives CDR1 SGHDT, CDR2 YYEEEE. Trimming took 0 bases from V and 6 from J; bases not matched to a gene: 11.

This clone was counted between two and nine times. V is TRBV6-1 and J is TRBJ2-3; 7 nucleotides line up with TRBD2. The CDR3 spans 17 residues. J was trimmed by 6 bases and V by 2 bases; bases with no gene match: 14. Germline V gene lookup returns CDR1 MNHNS and CDR2 SASEGT. The CDR3 protein is CASSEYSGGGSGDTQYF. DNA for the CDR3: TGTGCCAGCAGTGAATATTCGGGGGGAGGTAGTGGGGATACGCAGTATTTT.

This clone turned up a few times. The chain uses TRBV9 and TRBJ2-1; tentatively, D is TRBD2 (5 bases). The CDR3 totals 10 residues. CDR1 is SGDLS and CDR2 is YYNGEE in the germline V gene. V lost 10 bases and J lost 9, with 11 bases in between. CDR3 nucleotide sequence: TGTGCCGAACTAGAAGGTGAGCAGTTCTTC. Its protein is CAELEGEQFF.

This clone was detected only once. V is TRBV30 and J is TRBJ2-7; possibly TRBD2 for D (7 bases). The CDR3 spans 14 residues. Trimming removed 0 bases at V and 7 bases at J, with 16 bases between. Germline V lookup: CDR1 GTSNPN, CDR2 SVGIG (reference sequence). CDR3 in amino acids: CAWSVTRGAGEQYF. The CDR3 coding sequence is TGTGCCTGGAGTGTAACCCGGGGGGCTGGAGAGCAGTACTTC. The full variable domain, completed using reference TRBV30 and TRBJ2-7, is SQTIHQWPATLVQPVGSPLSLECTVEGTSNPNLYWYRQAAGRGLQLLFYSVGIGQISSEVPQNLSASRPQDRQFILSSKKLLLSDSGFYLCAWSVTRGAGEQYFGPGTRLTVT.

This clone was seen a single time. This sequence joins TRBV6-1 and TRBJ1-5; D gene ambiguous. CDR3 length equals 16 residues. The V gene's germline CDR1 is MNHNS and CDR2 SASEGT. V was cut by 0 bases and J by 2 bases, with 11 bases left in between. The CDR3 DNA is TGTGCCAGCAGTGAAGCCAGGTTCCGTGGCAATCAGCCCCAGCATTTT. The encoded protein is CASSEARFRGNQPQHF.

This sequence joins TRBV9 and TRBJ2-6, with D perhaps matching TRBD1 (6 bases). The CDR3 extends over 17 amino acids. Germline V gives CDR1 SGDLS, CDR2 YYNGEE. V lost 4 bases, J lost 1 base, and 15 bases lay in between. CDR3 bases: TGTGCCAGCAGCCCTAGGACAGCTAAGTCTGGGGCCAACGTCCTGACTTTC. Translated, it gives CASSPRTAKSGANVLTF.

This chain connects TRBV7-2 to TRBJ2-3, with 13 positions matching TRBD2. The CDR3 is made up of 16 amino acids. J lost 3 bases, V lost 3 bases, and 3 bases had no gene match. The V gene's germline CDR1 is SGHTA and CDR2 FQGNSA. In DNA, the CDR3 is TGTGCCAGCAGCTTTACTAGCGGGGGGGCAACAGATACGCAGTATTTT. This codes for CASSFTSGGATDTQYF.

The rearrangement links TRBV5-8 to TRBJ1-6; 7 bases line up with TRBD1. In germline, CDR1 is SGHTS, CDR2 YDEGEE. V dropped 0 bases and J dropped 7; count of bases not matched to a gene: 10. The CDR3 is 17 residues long. CDR3 in amino acids: CASSLDGTAIGNSPLHF. The CDR3 nucleotides are TGTGCCAGCAGCTTGGACGGGACAGCCATTGGGAATTCACCCCTCCACTTT. Together with reference TRBV5-8 and TRBJ1-6, the CDR3 gives the full variable domain: EAGVTQSPTHLIKTRGQQATLRCSPISGHTSVYWYQQALGLGLQFLLWYDEGEERNRGNFPPRFSGRQFPNYSSELNVNALELEDSALYLCASSLDGTAIGNSPLHFGNGTRLTVT.

The J gene is TRBJ2-1, the V gene TRBV28, with 11 positions matching TRBD2. The CDR3 contains 15 residues. V gave up 1 base and J gave up 9 bases; unmatched junction bases: 5. Per the germline V gene, CDR1 is MDHEN and CDR2 is SYDVKM. CDR3 nucleotide sequence: TGTGCCAGCAGTTTATTACGTACTAGCGGGAGTGAGCAGTTCTTC. Its translation: CASSLLRTSGSEQFF.